These T cell receptor beta chains were read from a single sample in a study of cytomegalovirus exposure and HLA in healthy donors. Measured with immunoSEQ multiplex PCR; TCRdb has only the in-frame clones, and not every one. The data contain about 150,000 clones, about three fifths of them singletons. The sample taken for sequencing was PBMCs. Source of these receptors: a woman aged 60 to 75 in good health and CMV-seropositive. Both conserved end residues are part of each CDR3. The D gene is left open where the match is weak. Only part of the rows carry a size: once, few, many, or a class if the clone is expanded.

V gene	clone size	CDR3 length	J gene	D gene	CDR3 DNA	CDR3 protein
TRBV28	.	16	TRBJ2-2	TRBD1	TGTGCCAGCAGTCTACTTGGACAGGGGGGCACCGGGGAGCTGTTTTTT	CASSLLGQGGTGELFF
TRBV19	.	14	TRBJ1-5	.	TGTGCCAGTAGTATAGTTGGCCCTGGTCAGCCCCAGCATTTT	CASSIVGPGQPQHF
TRBV27	.	15	TRBJ2-1	TRBD1	TGTGCCAGCAGGCCGGGACAGAGCTCCTACAATGAGCAGTTCTTC	CASRPGQSSYNEQFF
TRBV9	.	17	TRBJ2-1	TRBD2	TGTGCCAGCAGCGCAGGGACTAGCGGGATACTCTACAATGAGCAGTTCTTC	CASSAGTSGILYNEQFF
TRBV27	.	15	TRBJ2-7	.	TGTGCCAGCAGTTTTAGAGGCCCGCATGGCGGCGAGCAGTACTTC	CASSFRGPHGGEQYF
TRBV6-1	few	10	TRBJ2-7	.	TGTGCCAGTCTAGCCTACGAGCAGTACTTC	CASLAYEQYF
TRBV27	few	20	TRBJ2-2	TRBD1	TGTGCCAGCAGTCTACGACAGGGGGCTGGGGGGACTTATAACACCGGGGAGCTGTTTTTT	CASSLRQGAGGTYNTGELFF
TRBV5-4	few	15	TRBJ2-1	TRBD2	TGTGCCAGCAGCACTAGCGGGAGGTCCAACAATGAGCAGTTCTTC	CASSTSGRSNNEQFF
TRBV7-6	.	16	TRBJ2-1	TRBD2	TGTGCCAGCAGCCCGACTAGCGGACTCATCTACAATGAGCAGTTCTTC	CASSPTSGLIYNEQFF
TRBV5-1	few	14	TRBJ1-2	TRBD1	TGCGCCAGCAGCTTGGACAGGGGCTGGGATGGCTACACCTTC	CASSLDRGWDGYTF
TRBV7-2	once	15	TRBJ2-1	.	TGTGCCAGCAGCTTATCAACAGGGACCGTCAATGAGCAGTTCTTC	CASSLSTGTVNEQFF
TRBV5-1	.	15	TRBJ2-3	.	TGCGCCAGCAGCTTGGAAGGGGTTGGCGCAGATACGCAGTATTTT	CASSLEGVGADTQYF
TRBV13	.	15	TRBJ2-2	TRBD1	TGTGCCAGCAGATTGACAGGGGGCGACACCGGGGAGCTGTTTTTT	CASRLTGGDTGELFF
TRBV2	.	17	TRBJ2-3	TRBD1	TGTGCCAGCAGTGAAGCATTCCGGGACAGCGAACCTGATACGCAGTATTTT	CASSEAFRDSEPDTQYF
TRBV7-7	.	14	TRBJ2-2	TRBD1	TGTGCTAGCAGCCTTGGACAGGGGTACGGGGAGCTGTTTTTT	CASSLGQGYGELFF
TRBV13	.	13	TRBJ2-3	.	TGTGCCAGCATCCAGGGATCGTCGGATACGCAGTATTTT	CASIQGSSDTQYF
TRBV7-3	.	15	TRBJ2-1	TRBD2	TGTGCCAGCAGCCTCTCGGCCGGGAGGTACAATGAGCAGTTCTTC	CASSLSAGRYNEQFF
TRBV4-2	.	15	TRBJ1-2	TRBD1	TGTGCCAGCAGCCCTGACAGGGGGGATAACTATGGCTACACCTTC	CASSPDRGDNYGYTF
TRBV6-1	.	15	TRBJ1-4	.	TGTGCCAGCAGTGGAGTGGGAGCGACTAATGAAAAACTGTTTTTT	CASSGVGATNEKLFF
TRBV4-3	.	15	TRBJ2-1	TRBD2	TGCGCCAGCAGCCCACTAGCGGGAGGAGGCAATGAGCAGTTCTTC	CASSPLAGGGNEQFF
TRBV7-3	few	14	TRBJ2-2	.	TGTGCCAGCAGCTGGGAGCCGAACACCGGGGAGCTGTTTTTT	CASSWEPNTGELFF
TRBV4-2	few	17	TRBJ2-2	TRBD2	TGTGCCAGCAGCCATGGCGCCGGGACTAGGGAGACCGGGGAGCTGTTTTTT	CASSHGAGTRETGELFF
TRBV18	.	13	TRBJ2-3	TRBD2	TGTGCCAGCTCACCCCCCACTAGCGGGGCGCAGTATTTT	CASSPPTSGAQYF
TRBV6-5	.	16	TRBJ2-3	TRBD2	TGTGCCAGCAGTTCTCGGACTAGCGGGGGAACAGATACGCAGTATTTT	CASSSRTSGGTDTQYF
TRBV18	.	16	TRBJ2-7	TRBD2	TGTGCCAGCTCACCACTGAAACGGGAGGCCTCCTACGAGCAGTACTTC	CASSPLKREASYEQYF
TRBV11-2	.	15	TRBJ2-1	.	TGTGCCAGCAGCTTATGGGCGAAACCGGACAATGAGCAGTTCTTC	CASSLWAKPDNEQFF
TRBV4-1	.	16	TRBJ1-1	.	TGCGCCAGCAGCCAAACATCGGACACCTGGAACACTGAAGCTTTCTTT	CASSQTSDTWNTEAFF
TRBV5-4	.	15	TRBJ2-1	.	TGTGCCAGCAGCTTAAGCGGGACACGCTACAATGAGCAGTTCTTC	CASSLSGTRYNEQFF
TRBV5-1	.	13	TRBJ1-2	.	TGCGCCAGCAGCTCACAGGGTGTTTATGGCTACACCTTC	CASSSQGVYGYTF
TRBV28	.	12	TRBJ2-1	TRBD1	TGTGCCAGCAGCAGGACAGGGAATGAGCAGTTCTTC	CASSRTGNEQFF
TRBV9	few	13	TRBJ2-7	TRBD1	TGTGCCAGCAGCCCTGACAGGGCGGGCGAGCAGTACTTC	CASSPDRAGEQYF
TRBV18	.	14	TRBJ1-2	.	TGTGCCAGCTCACCACAAGAGGCGGTCTATGGCTACACCTTC	CASSPQEAVYGYTF
TRBV19	once	14	TRBJ1-4	.	TGTGCCAGTAGTATAACGGGCCGAACAGGAAAACTGTTTTTT	CASSITGRTGKLFF
TRBV18	.	19	TRBJ1-5	.	TGTGCCAGCTCACCACCGGGCTCTGCGGGCGGGAATAGCAATCAGCCCCAGCATTTT	CASSPPGSAGGNSNQPQHF
TRBV27	few	16	TRBJ1-2	.	TGTGCCAGCAGTTTATCTCGGGGGGCTGGGTCGGGTGGCTACACCTTC	CASSLSRGAGSGGYTF
TRBV19	.	15	TRBJ2-2	TRBD1	TGTGCCAGTAGTGTGGGACAGGCGAACACCGGGGAGCTGTTTTTT	CASSVGQANTGELFF
TRBV27	.	14	TRBJ2-7	.	TGTGCCAGCAGTTTAAGGGTTAGCGGCTACGAGCAGTACTTC	CASSLRVSGYEQYF
TRBV29-1	.	15	TRBJ2-1	TRBD2	TGCACCCTTCACCCAGGGGGGACTAGCGGGAGAGAGCAGTTCTTC	CTLHPGGTSGREQFF
TRBV28	.	15	TRBJ1-4	.	TGTGCCAGCAGTTTAGCCCGGGGGGGCAGCGAAAAACTGTTTTTT	CASSLARGGSEKLFF
TRBV28	once	13	TRBJ2-5	TRBD2	TGTGCCAGCCGGACTAGTTGGGGGGAGACCCAGTACTTC	CASRTSWGETQYF
TRBV5-1	once	16	TRBJ2-6	.	TGCGCCAGCAGCTTGGATGGCTCCATGGGGGCCAACGTCCTGACTTTC	CASSLDGSMGANVLTF
TRBV6-6	.	14	TRBJ1-1	.	TGTGCCAGCAGTTATGGAGGGTCTGACACTGAAGCTTTCTTT	CASSYGGSDTEAFF
TRBV5-1	.	14	TRBJ2-7	.	TGCGCCAGCAGCTGGGACACTGGCTCCTACGAGCAGTACTTC	CASSWDTGSYEQYF
TRBV7-2	.	13	TRBJ2-7	.	TGTGCCAGCAGCTTAGGGAGGGAACAGGAGCAGTACTTC	CASSLGREQEQYF
TRBV29-1	once	12	TRBJ1-1	TRBD1	TGCAGCGCCCGACAGGGGAGCACTGAAGCTTTCTTT	CSARQGSTEAFF
TRBV4-3	.	15	TRBJ1-2	.	TGCGCCAGCAGCCAAGAGGGGGCACCCCACTATGGCTACACCTTC	CASSQEGAPHYGYTF
TRBV5-1	.	14	TRBJ1-2	TRBD1	TGCGCCAGCAGCTTCGGACAGGGTGGATATGGCTACACCTTC	CASSFGQGGYGYTF
TRBV27	.	17	TRBJ2-3	TRBD2	TGTGCCAGCAGTTCCCGCTACCTAGCGGGAGGGACAGATACGCAGTATTTT	CASSSRYLAGGTDTQYF
TRBV28	few	12	TRBJ2-1	.	TGTGCCAGCAGTTTGATCGGGAATGAGCAGTTCTTC	CASSLIGNEQFF
TRBV30	.	16	TRBJ2-3	TRBD2	TGTGCCTGGAGTTTGGGGGCTAGCGGGAGAACAGATACGCAGTATTTT	CAWSLGASGRTDTQYF